Below are 8 T cell receptor beta chains sequenced from a single sample in a study of blood T cell repertoires in COVID-19. Sequenced by immunoSEQ multiplex PCR; TCRdb stores in-frame clones only, minus some. The sample gives roughly 260,000 clones, 70% to 85% of which show up once; roughly 4.6% is in the top ten. The sequencing input was peripheral blood. These receptors were obtained from a woman at least 80 years old with active or convalescent COVID-19.

This clone was seen a single time. The chain joins TRBV3-1 (or the pseudogene TRBV3-2) to TRBJ1-6, with 7 nucleotides matching TRBD1. With 4 bases clipped from V and 3 bases from J, the junction kept 6 bases outside the gene matches. The CDR3 is 16 residues long. Germline loops: CDR1 LGHDT, CDR2 YNNKEL (reference sequence). The CDR3 DNA sequence: TGTGCCAGCAGCCGACCGACAGGGCTCTATAATTCACCCCTCCACTTT. This sequence encodes CASSRPTGLYNSPLHF.

The chain carries TRBV7-2 and TRBJ2-3, with 8 bases aligning to TRBD2. The V and J ends lost 5 bases and 1 base, in that order; junction bases with no gene match: 8. CDR1 and CDR2 from the germline V gene are SGHTA and FQGNSA. This CDR3 region has 16 residues. Here the CDR3 reads CASSLGGASGTDTQYF. CDR3 sequence (DNA): TGTGCCAGCAGCCTCGGGGGGGCTAGCGGCACAGATACGCAGTATTTT.

The chain links TRBV3-1 (or the pseudogene TRBV3-2) to TRBJ1-2, with 8 bases aligning to TRBD1. In germline, CDR1 is LGHDT, CDR2 YNNKEL (reference sequence). The trim removed 2 bases at V and 8 bases at J, leaving 7 bases unmatched. CDR3 size: 14 residues. The CDR3 DNA reads as TGTGCCAGCAGCCAATCAGGGGGCGCTTCGGGCTACACCTTC. It is translated as CASSQSGGASGYTF.

This clone has a count of ten or more. The rearrangement links TRBV28 to TRBJ2-7; D is unresolved. With 5 bases removed from V and 4 bases from J, the gap between germline ends came to 6 bases. This CDR3 has 11 amino acids. Germline CDR1 reads MDHEN; CDR2 reads SYDVKM. DNA of the CDR3: TGTGCCAGCAGTATTCTATACGAGCAGTACTTC. Amino acids: CASSILYEQYF.

The chain joins TRBV29-1 to TRBJ1-1; D is possibly TRBD1 (5 bases). In germline, CDR1 is SQVTM, CDR2 ANQGSEA. Trimming left V 5 bases short and J 8 bases short, with 9 bases between. This CDR3 is built from 10 residues. CDR3 bases: TGCAGCGTTCGACAGTTAGAAGCTTTCTTT. It yields the protein CSVRQLEAFF.

The J gene is TRBJ1-5, the V gene TRBV5-1; weak D call: TRBD1 (5 bases). V gave up 0 bases and J gave up 6 bases, with 16 bases separating them. This CDR3 spans 16 amino acids. Germline CDR1 SGHRS, CDR2 YFSETQ. This chain's CDR3 is CASSLDGRVGVQPQHF. DNA for the CDR3: TGCGCCAGCAGCTTGGATGGCAGGGTAGGAGTTCAGCCCCAGCATTTT.

The rearrangement joins TRBV19 to TRBJ1-2, with D perhaps matching TRBD1 (5 bases). CDR3 length: 13 amino acids. Deletions cut 3 bases from V and 5 bases from J, with 10 bases between. Germline V gives CDR1 LNHDA, CDR2 SQIVND (reference sequence). CDR3 bases: TGTGCCAGTAGTATTGACAGCTCATATGGCTACACCTTC. Protein product: CASSIDSSYGYTF.

The V gene is TRBV19, the J gene TRBJ1-1; TRBD1 is a possible D gene (5 bases). Germline V gene data show CDR1 as LNHDA and CDR2 as SQIVND (reference sequence). The CDR3 runs 14 residues. Between the trimmed V and J ends, which lost 3 bases and 4 bases, there was a span of 12 bases. CDR3 residues: CASSIPGRTTEAFF. CDR3 DNA sequence: TGTGCCAGTAGTATCCCAGGGAGGACCACTGAAGCTTTCTTT.